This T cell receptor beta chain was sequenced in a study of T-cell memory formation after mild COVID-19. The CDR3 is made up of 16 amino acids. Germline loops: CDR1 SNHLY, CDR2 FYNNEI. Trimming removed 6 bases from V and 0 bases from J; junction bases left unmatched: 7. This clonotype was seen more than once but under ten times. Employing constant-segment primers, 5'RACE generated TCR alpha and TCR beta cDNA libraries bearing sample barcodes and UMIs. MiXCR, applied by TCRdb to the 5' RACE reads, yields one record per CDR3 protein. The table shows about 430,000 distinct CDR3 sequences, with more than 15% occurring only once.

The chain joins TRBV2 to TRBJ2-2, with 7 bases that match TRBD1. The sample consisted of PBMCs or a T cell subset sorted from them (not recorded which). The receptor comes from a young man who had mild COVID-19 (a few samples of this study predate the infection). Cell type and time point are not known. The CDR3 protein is CASRVQGMANTGELFF. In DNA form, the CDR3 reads TGTGCCAGCAGAGTACAGGGGATGGCGAACACCGGGGAGCTGTTTTTT.